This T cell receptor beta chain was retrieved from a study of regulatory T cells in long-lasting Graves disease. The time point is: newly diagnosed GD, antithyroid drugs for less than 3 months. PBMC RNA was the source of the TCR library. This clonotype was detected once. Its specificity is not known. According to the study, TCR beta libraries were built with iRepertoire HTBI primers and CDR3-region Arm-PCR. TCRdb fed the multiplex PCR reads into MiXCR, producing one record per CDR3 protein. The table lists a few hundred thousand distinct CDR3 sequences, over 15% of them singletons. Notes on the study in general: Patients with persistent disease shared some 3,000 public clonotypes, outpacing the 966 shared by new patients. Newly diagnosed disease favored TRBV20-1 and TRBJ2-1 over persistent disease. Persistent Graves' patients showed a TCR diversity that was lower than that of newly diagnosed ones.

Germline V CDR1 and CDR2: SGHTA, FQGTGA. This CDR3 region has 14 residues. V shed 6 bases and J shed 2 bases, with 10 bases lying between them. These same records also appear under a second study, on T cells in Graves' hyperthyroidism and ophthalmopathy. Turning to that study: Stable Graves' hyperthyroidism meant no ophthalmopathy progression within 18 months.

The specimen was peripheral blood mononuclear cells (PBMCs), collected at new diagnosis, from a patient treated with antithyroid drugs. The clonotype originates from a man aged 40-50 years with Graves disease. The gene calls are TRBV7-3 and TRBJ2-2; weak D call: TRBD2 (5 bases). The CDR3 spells CASRPSPNTGELFF. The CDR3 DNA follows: TGTGCCAGCAGGCCTAGCCCTAACACCGGGGAGCTGTTTTTT.